This T cell receptor beta chain was captured by sequencing in a study of T and B cells in COVID-19 patients. Across the whole study: In the active-infection cohort, about 90% of the roughly 20 patients had comorbidities linked to unfavorable COVID-19 outcome.

BIOMED2 TRB-A/B primer pools were used in multiplex TRB PCR. TCRdb processed the multiplex PCR reads anew with MiXCR; each CDR3 protein has one entry. The data show around 15,000 distinct CDR3 sequences, about 30% seen once. From blood, 250-500 ng of genomic DNA served as TRB template. Study findings and constraints: Blood from mildly ill patients while symptomatic, and early samples from severe cases, were scarce.

Trimming stripped 4 bases from V and 0 bases from J, with 9 bases between. The CDR3 length is 14 residues. The V gene's germline CDR1 is MNHEY and CDR2 SVGEGT. This clonotype occurred a few times. Its cognate antigen is unknown. The TCR originated in a human donor who had recovered from COVID-19. This chain connects TRBV6-2 or TRBV6-3 to TRBJ1-1; D is perhaps TRBD1 (6 bases). Sequencing was done on a sample of blood. CDR3 in DNA: TGTGCCAGCAGTTTTGGGACACTGAACACTGAAGCTTTCTTT. It codes for CASSFGTLNTEAFF.